This T cell receptor beta chain was identified during a study of blood T cell repertoires in COVID-19. On the study more broadly: The analysed material was cDNA or gDNA that came from T cells, B-cell-depleted T cells, or PBMCs.

As processed by the authors: Reference gene primer amplification yielded estimated nucleated cell counts. Only in-frame clones appear in the TCRdb table, and some are missing; sequencing was by immunoSEQ multiplex PCR. V and J calls and clone size are copied from that table; D and trimming were computed from the DNA. This sample carries around 200,000 clones, approximately 83% of them seen once, and the ten largest clones take approximately 4.8%. The CDR3 runs 14 residues. Between the trimmed V and J ends, which lost 2 bases and 2 bases, there was a span of 7 bases. Per the germline V gene, CDR1 is SGHTA and CDR2 is FQGNSA. In this sample, this clone turned up a few times.

The TCR sequence derives from a man aged 50 or older with active or convalescent COVID-19. Sequenced input: peripheral blood. The chain employs TRBV7-2 and TRBJ1-5; no definite D call. The CDR3 coding sequence is TGTGCCAGCAGCTTAAACGCAGGCAATCAGCCCCAGCATTTT. It specifies CASSLNAGNQPQHF.